The 14 T cell receptor beta chains below were found in one sample sequenced in a study of T-cell memory formation after mild COVID-19. Using its own MiXCR run on the 5' RACE reads, TCRdb lists one record per CDR3 protein. Among about 320,000 distinct CDR3 sequences, around an eighth were seen once, and the ten largest hold 20% to 25%. Material for sequencing was PBMCs or a T cell subset sorted from them (not recorded which). The receptors come from a young man who had mild COVID-19 (a few samples of this study predate the infection). Cell type and time point are not known.

This clonotype was counted at least ten times. The chain employs TRBV24-1 and TRBJ2-1; possibly TRBD1 or TRBD2 for D (6 bases each). Germline lookup yields CDR1 KGHDR and CDR2 SFDVKD. The CDR3 consists of 12 residues. The germline V and J ends were trimmed by 10 bases and 3 bases, with 9 bases remaining between them. CDR3 protein: CATGGSYNEQFF. In DNA, the CDR3 is TGTGCCACGGGGGGCAGCTACAATGAGCAGTTCTTC.

This clonotype has at least ten counts. The chain links TRBV28 to TRBJ2-5, with a weak D call TRBD1 (5 bases). Deletions cut 8 bases from V and 0 bases from J, with 13 bases between. Germline V gene sequence: CDR1 MDHEN, CDR2 SYDVKM. The CDR3 loop spans 14 amino acids. Here the CDR3 reads CASGIRTYQETQYF. The CDR3 nucleotides read TGTGCCAGCGGTATCCGGACATACCAAGAGACCCAGTACTTC.

The genes are TRBV27 and TRBJ1-1, with a tentative D call TRBD1 (5 bases). Trimming took 7 bases from V and 0 from J, leaving 15 bases between them. Germline CDR1 and CDR2: MNHEY and SMNVEV (reference sequence). The CDR3 runs to 15 residues. The DNA of the CDR3 is TGTGCCAGCATAAGAAAACAGGCGGTGAACACTGAAGCTTTCTTT. It encodes CASIRKQAVNTEAFF.

This clonotype came up many times. The rearrangement links TRBV10-2 to TRBJ1-1; TRBD1 is a possible D gene (5 bases). The CDR3 has 11 residues. The V gene lost 2 bases and the J gene lost 11 bases, with 9 bases spanning the gap. The germline V gene has CDR1 WSHSY and CDR2 SAAADI. Here the CDR3 reads CASSEQGGAFF. DNA for the CDR3: TGCGCCAGCAGTGAGCAGGGAGGGGCTTTCTTT.

This clonotype was observed a handful of times. V is TRBV20-1 and J is TRBJ1-5, with TRBD1 matching 9 bases. The CDR3 has 15 amino acids. Germline lookup yields CDR1 DFQATT and CDR2 SNEGSKA (reference sequence). J gave up 6 bases and V 6 bases, and 12 bases lay outside the gene matches. The CDR3, as DNA: TGCAGTGCCCCTCGGACAGGGGTAGTGGGTCAGCCCCAGCATTTT. Protein product: CSAPRTGVVGQPQHF.

V and J are TRBV5-5 and TRBJ1-4; 9 bases agree with TRBD1. The CDR3 is made up of 16 amino acids. CDR1 SGHKS and CDR2 YYEKEE come from the germline V gene (reference sequence). Trimming cost V 4 bases and J 4 bases; bases outside gene matches: 8. In nucleotides, the CDR3 is TGTGCCAGCAGCGGATATCCGGGACAGGGTAATGAAAAACTGTTTTTT. Its translation: CASSGYPGQGNEKLFF.

The chain has TRBV4-3 and TRBJ1-4; D remains ambiguous. Trimming removed 1 base at V and 6 bases at J, with 15 bases between. This CDR3 comprises 16 residues. Germline values: CDR1 LGHNA, CDR2 YSLEER. CDR3 residues: CASSQAPGPSHEKLFF. As DNA, the CDR3 is TGCGCCAGCAGCCAAGCTCCGGGCCCTTCCCATGAAAAACTGTTTTTT.

The gene calls are TRBV7-9 and TRBJ2-5; tentatively, D is TRBD2 (6 bases). Between the trimmed V and J ends, which lost 5 bases and 0 bases, there was a span of 13 bases. Germline-derived CDR1 and CDR2 are SEHNR and FQNEAQ (reference sequence). This CDR3 is 15 amino acids long. In DNA form, the CDR3 reads TGTGCCAGCAGCCGGGACTTATTGTACCAAGAGACCCAGTACTTC. Amino acids: CASSRDLLYQETQYF.

The chain has TRBV7-3 and TRBJ2-3; weak D call: TRBD2 (6 bases). In germline, CDR1 is SGHTA, CDR2 FQGTGA. This CDR3 comprises 15 residues. Trimming removed 4 bases from V and 2 bases from J, with 13 bases in between. This chain's CDR3 is CASSSAGPPTDTQYF. As DNA, the CDR3 is TGTGCCAGCAGCTCCGCGGGACCCCCCACAGATACGCAGTATTTT.

This clonotype came up a few times. The chain is built from TRBV6-4 and TRBJ2-3, with D perhaps matching TRBD2 (5 bases). The CDR3 loop spans 15 amino acids. Germline V gives CDR1 MRHNA, CDR2 SNTAGT. V lost 0 bases and J lost 2, with 9 bases in between. In DNA form, the CDR3 reads TGTGCCAGCAGTGACTCGAGTCGGGACACAGATACGCAGTATTTT. It translates to CASSDSSRDTDTQYF.

This sequence joins TRBV5-4 and TRBJ2-5; 11 nucleotides match TRBD2. The CDR3 length is 15 residues. V lost 5 bases to trimming and J lost 2 bases; unmatched junction nucleotides: 5. CDR1 is SGHNT and CDR2 is YYREEE in the germline V gene (reference sequence). CDR3 region: CASRSGLAVQETQYF. CDR3 sequence (DNA): TGTGCCAGCAGATCGGGACTAGCGGTACAAGAGACCCAGTACTTC.

This clonotype was found a few times. The chain carries TRBV20-1 and TRBJ1-4; the D gene is possibly TRBD1 (5 bases). CDR3 length: 13 amino acids. Germline lookup yields CDR1 DFQATT and CDR2 SNEGSKA (reference sequence). Trimming shortened V by 7 bases and J by 8 bases, and 17 bases separated the two germline ends. The DNA for the CDR3 is TGCAGTGTAGCGGGGGAAATCCGAGAAAAACTGTTTTTT. Its protein product is CSVAGEIREKLFF.

The V gene is TRBV20-1, the J gene TRBJ2-5; perhaps D is TRBD1 or TRBD2 (6 bases each). Germline values: CDR1 DFQATT, CDR2 SNEGSKA (reference sequence). The germline V and J ends were trimmed by 5 bases and 1 base, with 20 bases remaining between them. CDR3 length equals 16 residues. The DNA of the CDR3 is TGCAGTGCTCAGATGGACAGTTTGGGGGGCCAAGAGACCCAGTACTTC. It yields the protein CSAQMDSLGGQETQYF.

V usage is TRBV4-3 and J usage is TRBJ1-2, with a possible D match to TRBD1 (5 bases). Per the germline V gene, CDR1 is LGHNA and CDR2 is YSLEER. The CDR3 runs to 16 residues. V lost 0 bases, J lost 8 bases, and 19 bases lay in between. In nucleotides, the CDR3 is TGCGCCAGCAGCCAAGACTTTACCGGGGCCTTCCGCGGCTACACCTTC. This sequence encodes CASSQDFTGAFRGYTF.